These 31 T cell receptor beta chains came from one sample sequenced in a study of shared clonotypes between healthy human individuals. The repertoire was sequenced with immunoSEQ multiplex PCR; TCRdb's copy has only in-frame clones and lacks some. Found here are about 470,000 clones, around 75% of them singletons; the top ten hold roughly an eighth. Sequencing was carried out using PBMCs. The source is a woman in her 40s in good health. Some clones in this sample may be carry-over from other donors' samples.

The genes are TRBV19 and TRBJ2-2; D ambiguous. Germline V lookup: CDR1 LNHDA, CDR2 SQIVND (reference sequence). CDR3 size: 13 residues. The germline V and J ends were trimmed by 3 bases and 4 bases, with 6 bases remaining between them. The CDR3 nucleotides read TGTGCCAGTAGTATCCGTATCACCGGGGAGCTGTTTTTT. Its translation is CASSIRITGELFF.

The gene calls are TRBV5-1 and TRBJ2-5, with D tentatively TRBD1 (5 bases). Germline CDR1 reads SGHRS; CDR2 reads YFSETQ. Trimming cost V 0 bases and J 5 bases, with 11 bases left between them. CDR3 length: 14 amino acids. Written as DNA, the CDR3 is TGCGCCAGCAGCTTGGTCCAGGGCAGGGAGACCCAGTACTTC. This translates into CASSLVQGRETQYF.

This chain joins TRBV5-6 and TRBJ2-2, with no clear D. With 0 bases removed from V and 4 bases from J, the gap between germline ends came to 7 bases. The germline V gene has CDR1 SGHDT and CDR2 YYEEEE. The CDR3 sequence is 14 residues long. CDR3 sequence (DNA): TGTGCCAGCAGCTTGGGGGGAACCACCGGGGAGCTGTTTTTT. Encoded protein: CASSLGGTTGELFF.

This chain connects TRBV25-1 to TRBJ1-3; D possibly corresponds to TRBD1 (5 bases). CDR1 and CDR2 from the germline V gene are MGHDK and SYGVNS. This CDR3 region has 14 residues. V lost 3 bases to trimming and J lost 4 bases, with 10 bases between them. Written as DNA, the CDR3 is TGTGCCAGCAGTGACCCCCAGGGAGGAAACACCATATATTTT. It translates to CASSDPQGGNTIYF.

The V call is TRBV9, the J call TRBJ2-3; 12 bases match TRBD2. This CDR3 region has 17 residues. The V gene end was trimmed by 0 bases and the J gene end by 5 bases; junction bases not matched to a gene: 7. Germline CDR1 is SGDLS and CDR2 is YYNGEE. CDR3 in DNA: TGTGCCAGCAGCGTAGGACTAGCGGGGGCTTTAGAAGATACGCAGTATTTT. Protein product: CASSVGLAGALEDTQYF.

The chain is built from TRBV6-1 and TRBJ1-2, with D uncertain. This CDR3 has 13 residues. The germline gives CDR1 MNHNS, CDR2 SASEGT. The ends were cut back, 3 bases at V and 4 bases at J, with 9 bases in the middle. CDR3 DNA: TGTGCCAGCAGTGATAGACTGAGCTATGGCTACACCTTC. Encoded protein: CASSDRLSYGYTF.

This chain connects TRBV2 to TRBJ2-7, with TRBD1 identical over 10 bases. The CDR3 loop spans 15 amino acids. Germline V gives CDR1 SNHLY, CDR2 FYNNEI. Trimming took 3 bases from V and 5 from J; bases not matched to a gene: 7. This CDR3 reads CASSDGFGTGDEQYF. CDR3 bases: TGTGCCAGCAGTGACGGCTTCGGGACAGGGGACGAGCAGTACTTC.

The chain uses TRBV29-1 and TRBJ1-5; D gene unclear. CDR1 is SQVTM and CDR2 is ANQGSEA in the germline V gene. The CDR3 has 13 residues. Trimming cost V 5 bases and J 0 bases, with 8 bases left between them. CDR3 residues: CSVQVYSNQPQHF. Written as DNA, the CDR3 is TGCAGCGTTCAGGTCTATAGCAATCAGCCCCAGCATTTT.

This clone was found once. The chain combines TRBV29-1 with TRBJ2-7; no clear D. The germline gives CDR1 SQVTM, CDR2 ANQGSEA. V was shortened by 4 bases and J by 5 bases, with 15 bases between the two germline ends. The CDR3 has 13 residues. This CDR3 is CSVVVQSGHEQYF. In DNA form, the CDR3 reads TGCAGCGTTGTCGTCCAGAGTGGCCACGAGCAGTACTTC.

The chain has TRBV1 and TRBJ2-1; whether TRBD2, the table's D call, matches the DNA was not checked. TRBV1 is marked as a pseudogene. The CDR3 spans 20 residues. The CDR3 sequence is CTSSQEPGTSGRSSYNEQFF. Here the CDR3 DNA reads TGCACCAGCAGCCAAGAGCCAGGGACTAGCGGGAGGAGCTCCTACAATGAGCAGTTCTTC.

To note about this clone: This may be a read error: a much more frequent sequence differs by one nucleotide. The gene calls are TRBV9 and TRBJ1-1, with D maybe TRBD1 (5 bases). CDR1 is SGDLS and CDR2 is YYNGEE in the germline V gene. This CDR3 spans 15 amino acids. The ends were cut back, 4 bases at V and 1 base at J, with 14 bases in the middle. The CDR3 spells CASSSSGDQNTEAFF. The CDR3 nucleotides read TGTGCCAGCAGCTCTAGCGGGGACCAGAACACTGAAGCTTTCTTT.

The chain uses TRBV19 and TRBJ2-3; 8 bases map to TRBD2. This CDR3 has 15 residues. V shed 2 bases and J 6 bases; nucleotides not matched to a gene: 7. The germline CDR1 and CDR2 sequences are LNHDA and SQIVND (reference sequence). The CDR3 nucleotides read TGTGCCAGTAGTATAATGAGCGGGAGCAGGGATACGCAGTATTTT. It is translated as CASSIMSGSRDTQYF.

The J gene is TRBJ2-3, the V gene TRBV14; the match to TRBD1 covers 7 bases. This CDR3 contains 15 residues. The V and J ends lost 4 bases and 8 bases, in that order; junction bases with no gene match: 12. Germline assignment: CDR1 SGHDN and CDR2 FVKESK. CDR3 amino acids: CASSLNTGVLGTQYF. As DNA, the CDR3 is TGTGCCAGCAGCCTAAACACAGGGGTACTGGGTACGCAGTATTTT.

The J gene is TRBJ1-1, the V gene TRBV5-8, with D perhaps TRBD1 (5 bases). The CDR3 has 19 amino acids. V was clipped by 1 base and J by 3 bases, with 25 bases between them. Germline V gene sequence: CDR1 SGHTS, CDR2 YDEGEE. For the CDR3, the DNA is TGTGCCAGCAGCTTGAGGTTTAGGCGGGACGGAGGGATGCACACTGAAGCTTTCTTT. Protein: CASSLRFRRDGGMHTEAFF.

The CDR3 coding sequence is TGCGCCAGCAGCCAAGGAGATTCGATCCTCGTGAACGAGCAGTACTTC. Its protein product is CASSQGDSILVNEQYF. This chain connects TRBV4-1 to TRBJ2-7; no firm D call. CDR1 MGHRA and CDR2 YSYEKL come from the germline V gene. Trimming removed 1 base at V and 5 bases at J, with 18 bases between. This CDR3 region has 16 residues.

The V gene is TRBV13, the J gene TRBJ2-3; 12 nucleotides line up with TRBD2. The CDR3 has 16 residues. Trimming removed 5 bases from V and 2 bases from J; junction bases left unmatched: 5. Germline CDR1 and CDR2: PRHDT and FYEKMQ (reference sequence). For the CDR3, the DNA is TGTGCCAGCAGCCTCGGACTAGCGGGATACACAGATACGCAGTATTTT. It specifies CASSLGLAGYTDTQYF.

The chain joins TRBV9 to TRBJ2-7; D perhaps matches TRBD1 (6 bases). Trimming left V 2 bases short and J 6 bases short, with 21 bases between. Germline V gene data show CDR1 as SGDLS and CDR2 as YYNGEE. The CDR3 sequence is 16 residues long. The CDR3 sequence: CASSVGLGAREGEQYF. CDR3 sequence (DNA): TGTGCCAGCAGCGTGGGGTTGGGGGCGCGAGAAGGCGAGCAGTACTTC.

The chain carries TRBV29-1 and TRBJ2-1; 11 bases fit TRBD2. The CDR3 runs 15 residues. The V and J ends lost 7 bases and 3 bases, in that order; junction bases with no gene match: 8. From germline, CDR1 is SQVTM and CDR2 ANQGSEA. The CDR3: CSDRGLAGIYNEQFF. The DNA of the CDR3 is TGCAGCGACCGAGGACTAGCGGGTATCTACAATGAGCAGTTCTTC.

In this sample, this clone turned up once. The rearrangement joins TRBV5-8 to TRBJ2-3; 8 nucleotides align to TRBD1. Germline values: CDR1 SGHTS, CDR2 YDEGEE. The V and J ends lost 4 bases and 0 bases, in that order; junction bases with no gene match: 7. The CDR3 is 16 amino acids. The chain's CDR3 is CASSPPRTGSTDTQYF. The CDR3 coding sequence is TGTGCCAGCAGCCCCCCGCGGACAGGGAGCACAGATACGCAGTATTTT.

This chain uses TRBV9 with TRBJ2-7, with 15 bases lining up with TRBD2. After removal of 3 bases from V and 5 bases from J, the junction contained 9 bases not matched to a gene. CDR1 is SGDLS, CDR2 YYNGEE, per germline. The CDR3 extends over 17 amino acids. CDR3 DNA sequence: TGTGCCAGCAGCGGCGGACTAGCGGGAGGGCGGGCCCACGAGCAGTACTTC. Translating it yields CASSGGLAGGRAHEQYF.

The chain carries TRBV10-1 and TRBJ2-7, with D tentatively TRBD1 (5 bases). CDR3 length: 15 residues. Between the trimmed V and J ends, which lost 3 bases and 2 bases, there was a span of 14 bases. Germline V lookup: CDR1 WNHNN, CDR2 SYGVQD (reference sequence). The CDR3 DNA reads TGCGCCAGCAGTGACGAAAGGCAGGGTACCTACGAGCAGTACTTC. This translates into CASSDERQGTYEQYF.

This sequence joins TRBV19 and TRBJ1-5; no clear D. This CDR3 has 14 amino acids. From germline, CDR1 is LNHDA and CDR2 SQIVND (reference sequence). Trimming pared 4 bases from V and 3 bases from J, leaving 10 bases between. DNA for the CDR3: TGTGCCAGTAGTACATACAGTACCAATCAGCCCCAGCATTTT. It yields the protein CASSTYSTNQPQHF.

This clone was seen more than once but under ten times. The chain uses TRBV6-4 and TRBJ2-6; D unclear. Germline V CDR1 and CDR2: MRHNA, SNTAGT. The CDR3 runs to 14 residues. V was pared by 6 bases and J by 0 bases, with 6 bases between. The CDR3 here is CASSADSGANVLTF. In DNA, the CDR3 is TGTGCCAGCAGCGCCGACTCTGGGGCCAACGTCCTGACTTTC.

The chain combines TRBV18 with TRBJ1-5, with no clear D. V shed 0 bases and J shed 0 bases, with 6 bases lying between them. The CDR3 loop spans 15 amino acids. Looked up from germline, CDR1 is KGHSH and CDR2 is LQKENI. CDR3 amino acids: CASSPPVNSNQPQHF. The CDR3 nucleotides read TGTGCCAGCTCACCACCAGTGAATAGCAATCAGCCCCAGCATTTT.

The chain couples TRBV7-8 to TRBJ2-7; D is possibly TRBD1 or TRBD2 (5 bases each). CDR1 and CDR2 (germline): SGHVS, FQNEAQ. The CDR3 loop spans 14 amino acids. Trimming shortened V by 4 bases and J by 1 base, and 11 bases separated the two germline ends. CDR3 nucleotides: TGTGCCAGCAGCTCCCAGGGACCTTCCTACGAGCAGTACTTC. Its translation is CASSSQGPSYEQYF.

The rearrangement joins TRBV28 to TRBJ1-1; possible D gene TRBD1, 5 bases. The germline V gene encodes CDR1 MDHEN and CDR2 SYDVKM. The CDR3 spans 15 residues. Trimming removed 6 bases from V and 0 bases from J, with 14 bases in between. This CDR3 reads CASSPTDRMNTEAFF. The CDR3 nucleotides read TGTGCCAGCAGCCCCACCGACAGAATGAACACTGAAGCTTTCTTT.

V and J are TRBV5-5 and TRBJ2-6; D unclear. The V gene's germline CDR1 is SGHKS and CDR2 YYEKEE (reference sequence). Trimming took 1 base from V and 1 from J, leaving 6 bases between them. This CDR3 is 15 amino acids long. The CDR3 DNA is TGTGCCAGCAGCTTGTTAGCATCTGGGGCCAACGTCCTGACTTTC. Residues: CASSLLASGANVLTF. Using reference TRBV5-5 and TRBJ2-6 for the parts outside the CDR3, the full variable domain is DAGVTQSPTHLIKTRGQQVTLRCSPISGHKSVSWYQQVLGQGPQFIFQYYEKEERGRGNFPDRFSARQFPNYSSELNVNALLLGDSALYLCASSLLASGANVLTFGAGSRLTVL.

This chain joins TRBV7-9 and TRBJ2-5; D unclear. The CDR3 extends over 15 amino acids. Germline-derived CDR1 and CDR2 are SEHNR and FQNEAQ (reference sequence). V lost 5 bases and J lost 2, with 15 bases in between. CDR3 region: CASSLGRHGQETQYF. The DNA for the CDR3 is TGTGCCAGCAGCCTTGGGCGACATGGGCAAGAGACCCAGTACTTC.

This chain joins TRBV9 and TRBJ1-2; D is perhaps TRBD1 (5 bases). Trimming left V 4 bases short and J 4 bases short, with 8 bases between. The CDR3 totals 12 residues. The germline gives CDR1 SGDLS, CDR2 YYNGEE. The CDR3 spells CASSPDSYGYTF. CDR3 coding DNA: TGTGCCAGCAGCCCCGACAGCTATGGCTACACCTTC.

The gene calls are TRBV29-1 and TRBJ2-1; D is undetermined. Per germline, CDR1 SQVTM and CDR2 ANQGSEA. The CDR3 sequence is 12 residues long. Trimming removed 4 bases at V and 3 bases at J, with 7 bases between. Here the CDR3 reads CSVADSYNEQFF. The CDR3 nucleotides read TGCAGCGTTGCGGATAGCTACAATGAGCAGTTCTTC.

V is TRBV5-1 and J is TRBJ2-1; a weak D match, TRBD1 (6 bases). CDR1 and CDR2 from the germline V gene are SGHRS and YFSETQ. Trimming cost V 0 bases and J 4 bases, with 8 bases left between them. This CDR3 region has 14 residues. The CDR3 DNA reads as TGCGCCAGCAGCTTGGACAGGGATTACAATGAGCAGTTCTTC. The encoded protein is CASSLDRDYNEQFF.